This TCR beta chain emerged from a study of blood T cell repertoires in COVID-19. Study at large: From T cells, B-cell-depleted T cells, or PBMCs came the material, which was cDNA or gDNA.

As handled by the study authors: Amplifying reference gene primers gave estimates of nucleated cell counts. Libraries were prepared by immunoSEQ multiplex PCR; TCRdb keeps only in-frame clonotypes and omits some of them. V, J and clone size are those of that table, while D and trimming were read from the DNA. The table records 200,000 or so clones, 88% of them present only once. Trimming took 0 bases from V and 7 from J, leaving 13 bases between them. CDR3 length: 15 amino acids. Germline loops: CDR1 SGHVS, CDR2 FQNEAQ. In Cohort 3, a recovered donor had either two negative PCRs, clearance, or symptom resolution.

Source material: PBMCs or T cells enriched from blood (not recorded which). The sequence was collected from a woman in her 30s who had recovered from COVID-19. The chain employs TRBV7-8 and TRBJ1-5, with a tentative D call TRBD1 (5 bases). The CDR3 loop reads CASSLALGGGQPQHF. In DNA, the CDR3 is TGTGCCAGCAGCTTAGCGCTGGGGGGAGGCCAGCCCCAGCATTTT.